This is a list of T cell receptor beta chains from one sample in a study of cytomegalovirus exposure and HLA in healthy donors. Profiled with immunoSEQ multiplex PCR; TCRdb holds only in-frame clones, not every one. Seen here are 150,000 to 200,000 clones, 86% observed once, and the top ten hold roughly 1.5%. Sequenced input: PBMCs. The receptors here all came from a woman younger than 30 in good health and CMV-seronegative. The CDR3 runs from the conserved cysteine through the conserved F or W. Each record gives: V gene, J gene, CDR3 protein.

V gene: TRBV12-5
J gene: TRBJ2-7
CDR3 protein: CASGLIGGGPREQYF

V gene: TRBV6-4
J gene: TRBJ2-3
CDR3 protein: CASSPGGGTDTQYF

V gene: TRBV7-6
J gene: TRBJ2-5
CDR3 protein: CASSFRDRVTEQETQYF

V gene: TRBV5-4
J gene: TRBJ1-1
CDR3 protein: CASSFLLGLGGTEAFF

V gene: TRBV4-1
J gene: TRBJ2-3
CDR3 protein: CASSPSKSGGLTDTQYF

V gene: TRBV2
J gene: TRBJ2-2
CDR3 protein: CASRWEGGLTGELFF

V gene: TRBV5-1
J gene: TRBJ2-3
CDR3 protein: CASSLGGPGVDTQYF

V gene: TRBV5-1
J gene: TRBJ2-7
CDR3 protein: CASSFSGEQYF

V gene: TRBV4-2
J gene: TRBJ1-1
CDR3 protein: CASSQGPGQGNTEAFF

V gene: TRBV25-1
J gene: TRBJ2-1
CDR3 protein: CASSGRGSSLPYNEQFF

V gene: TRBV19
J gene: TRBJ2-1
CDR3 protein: CASRQTSYNEQFF